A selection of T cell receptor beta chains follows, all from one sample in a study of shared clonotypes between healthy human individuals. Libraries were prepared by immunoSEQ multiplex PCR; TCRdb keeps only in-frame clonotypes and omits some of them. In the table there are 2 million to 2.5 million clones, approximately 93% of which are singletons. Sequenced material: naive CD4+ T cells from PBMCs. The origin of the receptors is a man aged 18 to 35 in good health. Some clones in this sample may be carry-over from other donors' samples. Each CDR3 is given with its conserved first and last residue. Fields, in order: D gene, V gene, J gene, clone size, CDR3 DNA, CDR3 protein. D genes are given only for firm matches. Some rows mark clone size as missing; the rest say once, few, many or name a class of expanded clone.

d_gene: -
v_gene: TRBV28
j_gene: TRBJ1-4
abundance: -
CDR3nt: TGTGCCAGCAGTTTAAAGGGAAACAGGGTCGGCGATGAAAAACTGTTTTTT
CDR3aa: CASSLKGNRVGDEKLFF

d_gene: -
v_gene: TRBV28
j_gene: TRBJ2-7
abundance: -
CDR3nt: TGTGCCAGCAGTCCAAAATTGGGCGGACCCTACGAGCAGTACTTC
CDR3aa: CASSPKLGGPYEQYF

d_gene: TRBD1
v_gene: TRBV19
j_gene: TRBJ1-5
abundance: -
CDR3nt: TGTGCCAGTAGTATGACAGGGGGAACCAGCAATCAGCCCCAGCATTTT
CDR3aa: CASSMTGGTSNQPQHF

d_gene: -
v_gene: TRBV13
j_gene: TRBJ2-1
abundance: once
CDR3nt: TGTGCCAGCAGCTATCCTTTGAATGAGCAGTTCTTC
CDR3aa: CASSYPLNEQFF

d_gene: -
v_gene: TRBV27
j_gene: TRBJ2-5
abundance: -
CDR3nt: TGTGCCAGCAACCTATCATTCCGGGGGCGCAACCAAGAGACCCAGTACTTC
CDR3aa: CASNLSFRGRNQETQYF

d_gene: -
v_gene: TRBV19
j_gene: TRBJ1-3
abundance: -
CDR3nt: TGTGCCAGTAACGCCCCGGACAGAGGAGGAAACACCATATATTTT
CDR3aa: CASNAPDRGGNTIYF

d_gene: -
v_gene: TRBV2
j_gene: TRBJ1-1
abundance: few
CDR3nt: TGTGCCAGCAGTGAAGTGAGGGGTACTGAAGCTTTCTTT
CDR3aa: CASSEVRGTEAFF

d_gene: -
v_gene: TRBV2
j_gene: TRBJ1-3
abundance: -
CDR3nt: TGTGCCAGCAGCTCTGGAAACACCATATATTTT
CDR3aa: CASSSGNTIYF

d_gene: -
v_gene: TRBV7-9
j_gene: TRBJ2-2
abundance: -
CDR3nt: TGTGCCAGCTCCCCGGGGAACACCGGGGAGCTGTTTTTT
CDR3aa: CASSPGNTGELFF

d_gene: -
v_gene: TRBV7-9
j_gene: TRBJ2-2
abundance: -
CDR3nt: TGTGCCAGCAGCCTCCGGGACTCCCTTGCGGGGGAGCTGTTTTTT
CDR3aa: CASSLRDSLAGELFF

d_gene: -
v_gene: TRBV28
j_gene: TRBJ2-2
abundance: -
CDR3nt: TGTGCCAGCAGTTTAGTAGGGAATACCGGGGAGCTGTTTTTT
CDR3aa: CASSLVGNTGELFF

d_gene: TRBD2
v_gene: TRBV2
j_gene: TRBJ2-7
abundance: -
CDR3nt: TGTGCCAGCAGTGGGACTAGCGGGATCGTGGGCGGGTACTTC
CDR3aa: CASSGTSGIVGGYF

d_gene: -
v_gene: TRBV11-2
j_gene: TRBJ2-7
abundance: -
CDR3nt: TGTGCCAGCAGCTTAGATCAGGGGATATTATACGAGCAGTACTTC
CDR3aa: CASSLDQGILYEQYF

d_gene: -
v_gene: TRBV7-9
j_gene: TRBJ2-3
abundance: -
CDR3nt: TGTGCCAGCAGCTCCCCGGGACGGAGGGGCAATACGCAGTATTTT
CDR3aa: CASSSPGRRGNTQYF

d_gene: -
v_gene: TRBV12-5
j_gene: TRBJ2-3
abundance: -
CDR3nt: TGTGCTAGTGGTTTGGTACGGGGGGCCGGAGGAAATACGCAGTATTTT
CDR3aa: CASGLVRGAGGNTQYF

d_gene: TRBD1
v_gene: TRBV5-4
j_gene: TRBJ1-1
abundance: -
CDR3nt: TGTGCCAGCAGCGACAGGGGGCAGAGTGAAGCTTTCTTT
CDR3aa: CASSDRGQSEAFF

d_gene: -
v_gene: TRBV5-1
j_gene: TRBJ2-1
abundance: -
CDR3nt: TGCGCCAGCAGCTTGTCAAGGGGGACTCCTACCCTACAATCCTACAATGAGCAGTTCTTC
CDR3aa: CASSLSRGTPTLQSYNEQFF

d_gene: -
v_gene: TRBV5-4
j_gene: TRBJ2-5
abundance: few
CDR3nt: TGTGCCAGCAGCTTGGGACAGTACCAAGAGACCCAGTACTTC
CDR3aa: CASSLGQYQETQYF

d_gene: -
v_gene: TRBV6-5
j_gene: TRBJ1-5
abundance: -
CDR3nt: TGTGCCAGCTCCCTAGGGGTAAGCAATCAGCCCCAGCATTTT
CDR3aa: CASSLGVSNQPQHF

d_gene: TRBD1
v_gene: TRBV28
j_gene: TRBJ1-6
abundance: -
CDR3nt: TGTGCCAGCAGTCCGACAGGGCAAACTTCACCCCTCCACTTT
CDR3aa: CASSPTGQTSPLHF

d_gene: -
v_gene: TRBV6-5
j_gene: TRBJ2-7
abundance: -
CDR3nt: TGTGCCAGCAGTTACTCGATCGGGGGTGGGACCTACGAGCAGTACTTC
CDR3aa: CASSYSIGGGTYEQYF

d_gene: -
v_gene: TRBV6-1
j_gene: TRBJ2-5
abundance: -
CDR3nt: TGTGCCAGCAGTGATTTACAGTCAAGGGAGACCCAGTACTTC
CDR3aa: CASSDLQSRETQYF

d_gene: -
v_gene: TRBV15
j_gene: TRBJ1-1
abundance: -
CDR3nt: TGTGCCACCAGCACGGAGCCGGGAGCGAGGGCTGAAGCTTTCTTT
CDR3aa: CATSTEPGARAEAFF

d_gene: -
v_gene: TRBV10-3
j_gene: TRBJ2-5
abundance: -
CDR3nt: TGTGCCATCAGTGAGCCGAGGGGCCAAGAGACCCAGTACTTC
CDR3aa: CAISEPRGQETQYF

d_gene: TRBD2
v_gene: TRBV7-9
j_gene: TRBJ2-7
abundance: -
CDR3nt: TGTGCCAGCAGCTTGAAATTTGGACTAGCGGGCTCTCACGAGCAGTACTTC
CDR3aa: CASSLKFGLAGSHEQYF

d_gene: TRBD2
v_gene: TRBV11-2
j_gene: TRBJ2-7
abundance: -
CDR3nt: TGTGCCAGCAGCTCCTGGCTAGCGGCCTACTACGAGCAGTACTTC
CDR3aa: CASSSWLAAYYEQYF

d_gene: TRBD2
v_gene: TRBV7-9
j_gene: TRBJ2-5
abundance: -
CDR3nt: TGTGCCAGCAGCCAGAGCGGGAGCGGGGAGACCCAGTACTTC
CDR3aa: CASSQSGSGETQYF

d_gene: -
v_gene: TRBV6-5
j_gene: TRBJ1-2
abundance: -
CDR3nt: TGTGCCAGCAAGAAATACGGCTACACCTTC
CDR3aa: CASKKYGYTF

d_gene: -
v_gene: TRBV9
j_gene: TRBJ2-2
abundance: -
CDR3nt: TGTGCCAGCAGCGTAGAGGCAGGGACCGGGGAGCTGTTTTTT
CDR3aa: CASSVEAGTGELFF

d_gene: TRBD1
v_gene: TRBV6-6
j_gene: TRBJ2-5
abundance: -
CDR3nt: TGTGCCAGCAGTCCTCCGGACAGGGGGCAGGAGACCCAGTACTTC
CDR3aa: CASSPPDRGQETQYF

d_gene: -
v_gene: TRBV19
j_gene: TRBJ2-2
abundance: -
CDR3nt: TGTGCCAGTAGTACGGAGGCTAACCGAAACACCGGGGAGCTGTTTTTT
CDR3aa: CASSTEANRNTGELFF

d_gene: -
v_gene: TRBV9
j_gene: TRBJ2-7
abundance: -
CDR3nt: TGTGCCAGCAGCGTGGCGACTACCTTAACCTACGAGCAGTACTTC
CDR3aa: CASSVATTLTYEQYF

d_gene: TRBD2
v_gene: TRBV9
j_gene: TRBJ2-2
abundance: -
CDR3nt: TGTGCCTCAGCCCCAGCCGGCGGGAGGGCCCCGGACACCGGGGAGCTGTTTTTT
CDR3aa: CASAPAGGRAPDTGELFF

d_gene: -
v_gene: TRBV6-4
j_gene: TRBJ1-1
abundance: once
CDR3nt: TGTGCCAGCAGTGTTAAGGGGGGAACTGAAGCTTTCTTT
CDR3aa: CASSVKGGTEAFF

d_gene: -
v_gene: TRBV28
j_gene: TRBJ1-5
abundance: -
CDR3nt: TGTGCCAGCCTCTTGGGCGGGACGACAGGCAATCAGCCCCAGCATTTT
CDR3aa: CASLLGGTTGNQPQHF

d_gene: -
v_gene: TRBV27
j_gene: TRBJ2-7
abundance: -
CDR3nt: TGTGCCAGCAGTCCCGGGGTCCCCTCCTACGAGCAGTACTTC
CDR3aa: CASSPGVPSYEQYF

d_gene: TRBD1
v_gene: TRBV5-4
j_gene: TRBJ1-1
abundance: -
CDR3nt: TGTGCCAGCAGCTCGAAACAGGGGACGAGGACTGAAGCTTTCTTT
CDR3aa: CASSSKQGTRTEAFF

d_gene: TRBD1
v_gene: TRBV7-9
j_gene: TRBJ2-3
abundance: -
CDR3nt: TGTGCCAGCGACTTACAGGGGACAGATACGCAGTATTTT
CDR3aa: CASDLQGTDTQYF

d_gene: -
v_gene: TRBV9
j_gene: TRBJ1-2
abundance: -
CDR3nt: TGTGCCAGCAGCGCCGTGGGAGAGGACTATGGCTACACCTTC
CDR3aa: CASSAVGEDYGYTF